Listed below are T cell receptor beta chains from one sample, sequenced in a study of blood T cell repertoires in COVID-19. Using immunoSEQ multiplex PCR, the repertoire was profiled, and TCRdb retains in-frame clones only, with some absent. The data show under 20,000 clones, 80% seen once. Material: peripheral blood. The source is a human donor in a cohort sampled during active COVID-19. Both conserved end residues are part of each CDR3. Fields, in order: J gene, V gene, clone size, CDR3 protein. Expanded clones get a size class; other rows say once, few or many, or leave the size out.

>TRBJ2-5|TRBV9|NA
CASSVDRGRGQETQYF
>TRBJ2-6|TRBV24-1|few
CATSEGQGTPGANVLTF
>TRBJ1-1|TRBV5-1|NA
CASTGVGQREAFF
>TRBJ1-3|TRBV6-6|NA
CASSNTGNGNTIYF
>TRBJ2-3|TRBV7-3|NA
CASSFSGGATDTQYF
>TRBJ2-1|TRBV28|NA
CASKEVGGAGGPQPEEQFF
>TRBJ1-2|TRBV5-1|NA
CASSTEAGGYTF
>TRBJ1-5|TRBV6-2/TRBV6-3|NA
CASSYQGFGQPQHF
>TRBJ2-1|TRBV6-6|NA
CASTKMVGDNEQFF
>TRBJ2-1|TRBV9|NA
CASSATGLDTINEQFF
>TRBJ1-3|TRBV3-1/TRBV3-2|NA
CASSQEKGGNTIYF
>TRBJ2-7|TRBV11-1|few
CASSLNRYYEQYF
>TRBJ2-7|TRBV20-1|NA
CSPTAGHEQYF
>TRBJ2-1|TRBV9|NA
CASSSRLVSSYNEQFF
>TRBJ2-5|TRBV27|NA
CASSYRGGETQYF
>TRBJ2-7|TRBV28|NA
CASSFSLAGLTYEQYF
>TRBJ2-3|TRBV7-7|NA
CASSFGGVADTQYF
>TRBJ2-1|TRBV7-2|NA
CASSPKRTSGVSYNEQFF